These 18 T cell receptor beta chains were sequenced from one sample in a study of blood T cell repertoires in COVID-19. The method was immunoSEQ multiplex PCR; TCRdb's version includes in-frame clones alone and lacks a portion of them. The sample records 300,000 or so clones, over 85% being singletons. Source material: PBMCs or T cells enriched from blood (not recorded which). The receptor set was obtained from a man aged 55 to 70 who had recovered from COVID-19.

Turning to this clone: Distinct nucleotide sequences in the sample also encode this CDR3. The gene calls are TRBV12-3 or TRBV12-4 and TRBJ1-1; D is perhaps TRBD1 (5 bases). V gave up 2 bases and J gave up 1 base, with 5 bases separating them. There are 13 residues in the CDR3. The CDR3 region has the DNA TGTGCCAGCAGTTTAACAGGGAACACTGAAGCTTTCTTT. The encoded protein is CASSLTGNTEAFF.

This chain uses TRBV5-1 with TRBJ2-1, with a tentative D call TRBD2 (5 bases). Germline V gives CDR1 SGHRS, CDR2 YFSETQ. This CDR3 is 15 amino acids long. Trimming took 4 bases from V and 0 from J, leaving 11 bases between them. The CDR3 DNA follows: TGCGCCAGCAGCCCGCGGGTGAGCTCCTACAATGAGCAGTTCTTC. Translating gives CASSPRVSSYNEQFF.

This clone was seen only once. The CDR3 region has the DNA TGCGCCAGCAGCGCCCGAACACCGAACACTGAAGCTTTCTTT. This codes for CASSARTPNTEAFF. J is TRBJ1-1 and V is TRBV4-1; D remains unclear. The CDR3 has 14 amino acids. Looked up from germline, CDR1 is MGHRA and CDR2 is YSYEKL. Trimming removed 5 bases at V and 1 base at J, with 11 bases between.

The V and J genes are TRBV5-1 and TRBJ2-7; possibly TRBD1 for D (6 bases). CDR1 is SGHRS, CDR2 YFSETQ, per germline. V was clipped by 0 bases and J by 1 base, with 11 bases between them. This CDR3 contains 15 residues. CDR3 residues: CASSLVQGHSYEQYF. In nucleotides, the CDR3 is TGCGCCAGCAGCTTGGTTCAGGGACATTCCTACGAGCAGTACTTC.

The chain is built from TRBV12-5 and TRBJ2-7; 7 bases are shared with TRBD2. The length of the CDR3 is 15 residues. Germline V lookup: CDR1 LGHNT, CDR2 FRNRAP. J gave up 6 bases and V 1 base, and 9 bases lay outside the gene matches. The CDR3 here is CASGLGGGPLGEQYF. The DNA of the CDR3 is TGTGCTAGTGGTTTGGGGGGAGGGCCCCTCGGCGAGCAGTACTTC.

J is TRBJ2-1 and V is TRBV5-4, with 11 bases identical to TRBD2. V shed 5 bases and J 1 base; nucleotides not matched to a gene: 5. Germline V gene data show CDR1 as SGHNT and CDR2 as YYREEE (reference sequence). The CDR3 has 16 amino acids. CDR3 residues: CASSGTSGRSYNEQFF. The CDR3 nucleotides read TGTGCCAGCAGTGGCACTAGCGGGAGATCCTACAATGAGCAGTTCTTC. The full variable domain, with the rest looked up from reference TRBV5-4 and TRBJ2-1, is ETGVTQSPTHLIKTRGQQVTLRCSSQSGHNTVSWYQQALGQGPQFIFQYYREEENGRGNFPPRFSGLQFPNYSSELNVNALELDDSALYLCASSGTSGRSYNEQFFGPGTRLTVL.

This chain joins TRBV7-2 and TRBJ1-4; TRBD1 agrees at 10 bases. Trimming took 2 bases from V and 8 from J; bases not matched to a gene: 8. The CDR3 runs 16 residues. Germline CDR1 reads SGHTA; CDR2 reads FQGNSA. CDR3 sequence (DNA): TGTGCCAGCAGCTTACATCGACAGGGGGCTCGAGAAAAACTGTTTTTT. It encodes CASSLHRQGAREKLFF.

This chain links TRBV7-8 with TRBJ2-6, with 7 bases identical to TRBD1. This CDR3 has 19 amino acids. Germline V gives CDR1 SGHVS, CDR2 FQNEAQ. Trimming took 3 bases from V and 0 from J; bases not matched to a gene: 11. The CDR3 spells CASSFRYRGSSSGANVLTF. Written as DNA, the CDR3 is TGTGCCAGCAGCTTTCGCTACAGGGGTTCGTCCTCTGGGGCCAACGTCCTGACTTTC.

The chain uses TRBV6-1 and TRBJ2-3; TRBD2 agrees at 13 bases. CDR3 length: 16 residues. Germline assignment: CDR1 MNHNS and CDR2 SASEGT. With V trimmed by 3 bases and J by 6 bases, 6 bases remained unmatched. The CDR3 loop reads CASSDGLAGARDTQYF. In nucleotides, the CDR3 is TGTGCCAGCAGTGACGGACTAGCGGGGGCCAGGGATACGCAGTATTTT.

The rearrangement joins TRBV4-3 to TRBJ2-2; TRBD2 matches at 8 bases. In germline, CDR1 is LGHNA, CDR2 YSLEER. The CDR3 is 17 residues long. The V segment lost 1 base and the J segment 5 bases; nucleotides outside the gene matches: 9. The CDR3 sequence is CASSQVAGPFGTGELFF. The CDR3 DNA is TGCGCCAGCAGCCAAGTAGCGGGACCCTTCGGGACCGGGGAGCTGTTTTTT.

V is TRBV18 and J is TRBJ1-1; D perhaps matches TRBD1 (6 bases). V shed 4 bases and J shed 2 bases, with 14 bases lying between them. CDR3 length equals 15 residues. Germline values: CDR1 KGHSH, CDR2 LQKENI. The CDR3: CASSLNREINTEAFF. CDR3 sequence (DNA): TGTGCCAGCTCACTTAACAGGGAGATAAACACTGAAGCTTTCTTT.

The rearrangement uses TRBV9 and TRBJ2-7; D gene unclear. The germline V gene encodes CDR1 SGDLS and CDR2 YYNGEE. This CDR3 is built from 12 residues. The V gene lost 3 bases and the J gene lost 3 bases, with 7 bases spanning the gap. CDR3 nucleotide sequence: TGTGCCAGCAGCGACTACGGCTACGAGCAGTACTTC. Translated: CASSDYGYEQYF.

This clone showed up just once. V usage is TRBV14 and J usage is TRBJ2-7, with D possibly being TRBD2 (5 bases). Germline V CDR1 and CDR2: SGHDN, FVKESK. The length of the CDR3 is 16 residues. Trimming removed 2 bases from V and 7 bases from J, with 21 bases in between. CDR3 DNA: TGTGCCAGCAGCCAATTTCTTCTGGAGACCCCGGGGGAGCAGTACTTC. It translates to CASSQFLLETPGEQYF.

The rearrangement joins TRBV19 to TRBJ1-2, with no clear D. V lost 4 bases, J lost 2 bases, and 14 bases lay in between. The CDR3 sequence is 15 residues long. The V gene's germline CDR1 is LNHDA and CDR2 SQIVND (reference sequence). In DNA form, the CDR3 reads TGTGCCAGTAGTAGTATCTACAGTTCCAACTATGGCTACACCTTC. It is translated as CASSSIYSSNYGYTF.

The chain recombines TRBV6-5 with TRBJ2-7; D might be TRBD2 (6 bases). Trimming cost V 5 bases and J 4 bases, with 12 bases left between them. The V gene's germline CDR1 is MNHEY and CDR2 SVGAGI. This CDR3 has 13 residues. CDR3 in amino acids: CASSSHSGYEQYF. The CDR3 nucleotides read TGTGCCAGCAGTAGCCACAGCGGGTACGAGCAGTACTTC.

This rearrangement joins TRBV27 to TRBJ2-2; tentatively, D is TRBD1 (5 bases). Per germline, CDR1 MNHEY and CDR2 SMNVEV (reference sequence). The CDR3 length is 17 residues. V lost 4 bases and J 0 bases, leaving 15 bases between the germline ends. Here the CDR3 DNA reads TGTGCCAGCAGTTCCTACCAGGGATACACGAACACCGGGGAGCTGTTTTTT. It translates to CASSSYQGYTNTGELFF.

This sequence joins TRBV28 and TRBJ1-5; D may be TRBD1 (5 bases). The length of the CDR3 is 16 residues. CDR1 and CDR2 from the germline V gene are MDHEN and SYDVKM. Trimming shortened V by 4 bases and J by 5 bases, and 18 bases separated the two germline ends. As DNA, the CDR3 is TGTGCCAGCAGTTCATTTGGCGGGACCTGGGATCAGCCCCAGCATTTT. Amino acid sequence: CASSSFGGTWDQPQHF.

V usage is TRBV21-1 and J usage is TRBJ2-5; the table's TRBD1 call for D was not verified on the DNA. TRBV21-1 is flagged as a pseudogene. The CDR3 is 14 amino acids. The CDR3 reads CASPKSDRAETQYF. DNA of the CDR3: TGTGCCAGCCCGAAGAGCGACAGAGCAGAGACCCAGTACTTC.